This T cell receptor beta chain emerged from a study of glioma-infiltrating T cells after dendritic cell vaccination. In germline, CDR1 is MNHEY, CDR2 SVGAGI. This CDR3 has 16 amino acids. V trimming: 4 bases; J trimming: 2 bases; junction bases outside the gene matches: 10. Primers: 60 V beta forward and 13 J beta reverse. Clones were sequenced by immunoSEQ multiplex PCR, and TCRdb holds only the in-frame ones, with some missing. Among 25,000 to 35,000 clones listed, more than 85% were seen once. This sequence joins TRBV6-5 and TRBJ2-5; TRBD2 matches at 7 bases. This TCR derives from a human donor with glioblastoma. Source: blood, taken before dendritic cell vaccination. The CDR3: CASSFGPGGGQETQYF. In DNA, the CDR3 is TGTGCCAGCAGTTTTGGTCCCGGCGGGGGACAAGAGACCCAGTACTTC.